This T cell receptor beta chain emerged from a study of blood T cell repertoires in COVID-19. Across the whole study: COVID-19 samples, acute and convalescent, were from the United States, Italy and Spain. Sources were T cells, B-cell-depleted T cells, or PBMCs; the material itself was cDNA or gDNA.

CDR3 length: 18 amino acids. Trimming cost V 5 bases and J 0 bases; bases outside gene matches: 17. From germline, CDR1 is SGHRS and CDR2 YFSETQ. Authors' data handling: Estimation of nucleated cell counts was performed using reference gene primer amplification. TCRdb keeps only in-frame clones here, not all; method: immunoSEQ multiplex PCR. That table gives V, J and clone size, and the DNA gave D and trimming. The profile covers 410,000 or so clones, with more than 80% appearing a single time and 1.4% taken by the ten largest. The sample was peripheral blood. The chain carries TRBV5-1 and TRBJ2-7; TRBD1 agrees at 7 bases. The receptor was derived from a woman in her 30s with active or convalescent COVID-19. DNA for the CDR3: TGCGCCAGCAGTTCCCTCGGAGAACAGGGGCCTTTCTCCTACGAGCAGTACTTC. It encodes CASSSLGEQGPFSYEQYF.